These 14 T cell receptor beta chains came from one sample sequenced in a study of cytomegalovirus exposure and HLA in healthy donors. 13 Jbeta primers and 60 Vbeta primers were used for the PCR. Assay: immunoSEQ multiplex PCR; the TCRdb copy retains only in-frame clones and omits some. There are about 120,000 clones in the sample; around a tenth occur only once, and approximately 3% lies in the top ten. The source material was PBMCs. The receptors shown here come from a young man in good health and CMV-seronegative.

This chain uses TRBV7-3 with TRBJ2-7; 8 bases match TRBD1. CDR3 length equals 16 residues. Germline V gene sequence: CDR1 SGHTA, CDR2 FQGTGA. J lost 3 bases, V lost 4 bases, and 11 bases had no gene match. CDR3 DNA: TGTGCCAGCAGCTCTAAAGGGCAGGGGGCAAACTACGAGCAGTACTTC. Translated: CASSSKGQGANYEQYF.

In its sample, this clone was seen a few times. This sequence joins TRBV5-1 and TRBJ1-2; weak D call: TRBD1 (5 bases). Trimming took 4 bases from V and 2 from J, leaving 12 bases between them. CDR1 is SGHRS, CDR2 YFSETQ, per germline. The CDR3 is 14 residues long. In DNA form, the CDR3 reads TGCGCCAGCAGCATTGGGTACAGGAACTATGGCTACACCTTC. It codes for CASSIGYRNYGYTF. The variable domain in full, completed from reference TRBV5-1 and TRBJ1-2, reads KAGVTQTPRYLIKTRGQQVTLSCSPISGHRSVSWYQQTPGQGLQFLFEYFSETQRNKGNFPGRFSGRQFSNSRSEMNVSTLELGDSALYLCASSIGYRNYGYTFGSGTRLTVV.

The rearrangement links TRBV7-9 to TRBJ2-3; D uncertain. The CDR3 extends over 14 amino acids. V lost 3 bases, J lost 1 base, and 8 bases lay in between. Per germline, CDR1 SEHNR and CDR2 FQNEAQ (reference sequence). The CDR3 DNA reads TGTGCCAGCAGCTTTTTCCTTGGCACAGATACGCAGTATTTT. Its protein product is CASSFFLGTDTQYF.

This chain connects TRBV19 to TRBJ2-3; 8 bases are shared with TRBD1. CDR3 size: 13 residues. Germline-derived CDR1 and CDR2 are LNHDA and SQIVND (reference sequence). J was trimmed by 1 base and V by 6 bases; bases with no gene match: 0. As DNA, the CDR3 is TGTGCCAGTAGGGACAGGGGCACAGATACGCAGTATTTT. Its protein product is CASRDRGTDTQYF.

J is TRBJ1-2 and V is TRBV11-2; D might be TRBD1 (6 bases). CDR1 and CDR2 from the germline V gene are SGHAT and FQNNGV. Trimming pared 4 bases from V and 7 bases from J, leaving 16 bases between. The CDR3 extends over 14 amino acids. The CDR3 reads CASSSKQGERGYTF. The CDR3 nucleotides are TGTGCCAGCAGCTCAAAACAGGGCGAACGTGGCTACACCTTC. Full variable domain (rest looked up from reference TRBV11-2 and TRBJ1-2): EAGVAQSPRYKIIEKRQSVAFWCNPISGHATLYWYQQILGQGPKLLIQFQNNGVVDDSQLPKDRFSAERLKGVDSTLKIQPAKLEDSAVYLCASSSKQGERGYTFGSGTRLTVV.

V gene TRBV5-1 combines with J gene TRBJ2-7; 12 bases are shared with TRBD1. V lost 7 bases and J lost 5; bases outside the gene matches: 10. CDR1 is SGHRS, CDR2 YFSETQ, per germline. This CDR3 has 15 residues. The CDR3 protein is CASGITGTGGNEQYF. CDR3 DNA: TGCGCCAGCGGAATAACCGGGACAGGGGGCAACGAGCAGTACTTC.

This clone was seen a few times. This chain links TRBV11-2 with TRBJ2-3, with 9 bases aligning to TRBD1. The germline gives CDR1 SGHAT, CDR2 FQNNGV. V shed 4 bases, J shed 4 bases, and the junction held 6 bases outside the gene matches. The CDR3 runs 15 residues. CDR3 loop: CASSSGTGSADTQYF. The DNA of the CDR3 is TGTGCCAGCAGCTCCGGGACAGGGTCGGCAGATACGCAGTATTTT.

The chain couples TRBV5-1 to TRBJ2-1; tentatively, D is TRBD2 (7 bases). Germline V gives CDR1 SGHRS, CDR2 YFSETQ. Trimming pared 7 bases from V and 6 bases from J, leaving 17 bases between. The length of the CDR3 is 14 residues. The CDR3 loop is CASATGGTINEQFF. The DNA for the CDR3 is TGCGCCAGCGCGACGGGGGGCACTATCAATGAGCAGTTCTTC.

CDR3 nucleotide sequence: TGTGCCACCAGCAGAGGGGAACTCATCCCAGGGGGTTATGGCTACACCTTC. Amino acid sequence: CATSRGELIPGGYGYTF. The chain uses TRBV15 and TRBJ1-2; 7 positions agree with TRBD1. Germline CDR1 reads LNHNV; CDR2 reads YYDKDF (reference sequence). The ends lost 1 base at V and 5 bases at J; junction bases unmatched: 13. This CDR3 region has 17 residues.

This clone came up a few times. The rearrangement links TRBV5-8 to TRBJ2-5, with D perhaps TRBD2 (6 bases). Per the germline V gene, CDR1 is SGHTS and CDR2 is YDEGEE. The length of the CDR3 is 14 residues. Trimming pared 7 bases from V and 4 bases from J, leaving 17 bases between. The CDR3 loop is CASQTSLIPETQYF. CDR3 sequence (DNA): TGTGCCAGCCAGACTAGTCTAATACCAGAGACCCAGTACTTC. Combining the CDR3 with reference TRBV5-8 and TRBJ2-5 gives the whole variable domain EAGVTQSPTHLIKTRGQQATLRCSPISGHTSVYWYQQALGLGLQFLLWYDEGEERNRGNFPPRFSGRQFPNYSSELNVNALELEDSALYLCASQTSLIPETQYFGPGTRLLVL.

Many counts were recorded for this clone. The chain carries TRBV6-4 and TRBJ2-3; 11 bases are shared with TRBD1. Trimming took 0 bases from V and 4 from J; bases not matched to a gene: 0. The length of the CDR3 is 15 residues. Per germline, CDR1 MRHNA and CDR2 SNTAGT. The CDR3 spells CASSDSGQGADTQYF. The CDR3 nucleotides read TGTGCCAGCAGTGACTCGGGACAGGGGGCAGATACGCAGTATTTT.

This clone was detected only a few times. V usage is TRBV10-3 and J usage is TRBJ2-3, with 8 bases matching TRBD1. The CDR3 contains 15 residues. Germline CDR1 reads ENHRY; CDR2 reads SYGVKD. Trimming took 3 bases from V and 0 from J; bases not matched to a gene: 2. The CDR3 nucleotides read TGTGCCATCAGTGATACAGGGGGAAGCACAGATACGCAGTATTTT. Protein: CAISDTGGSTDTQYF.

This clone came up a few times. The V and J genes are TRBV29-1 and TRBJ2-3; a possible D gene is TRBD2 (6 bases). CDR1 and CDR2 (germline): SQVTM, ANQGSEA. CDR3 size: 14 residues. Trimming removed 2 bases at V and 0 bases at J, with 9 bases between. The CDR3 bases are TGCAGCGTTGAATGGAGCGGGAGCACAGATACGCAGTATTTT. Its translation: CSVEWSGSTDTQYF.

The CDR3 region has the DNA TGTGCCAGCAGCCCACGGGACAGGGTGACTTGGGGCTACACCTTC. Protein product: CASSPRDRVTWGYTF. V and J are TRBV9 and TRBJ1-2; 9 bases fit TRBD1. The J segment lost 8 bases and the V segment lost 4 bases, leaving 12 bases of the junction unmatched. CDR3 length: 15 residues. CDR1 and CDR2 from the germline V gene are SGDLS and YYNGEE.